Each of the 21 T cell receptor beta chains below was sequenced from the same sample in a study of T cell responses to AZD1222 COVID-19 vaccine. Repertoires were generated with immunoSEQ multiplex PCR, while TCRdb's copy carries only in-frame clones and drops some. Found here are some 150,000 clones, more than 85% of them singletons; the top ten hold less than 0.95%. Sequencing used peripheral blood, obtained on day 0 of MenACWY control vaccination. The source is an adult in good health.

The rearrangement uses TRBV5-1 and TRBJ1-1; D is unclear. The CDR3 contains 15 residues. Germline lookup yields CDR1 SGHRS and CDR2 YFSETQ. Trimming pared 4 bases from V and 1 base from J, leaving 14 bases between. The CDR3 spells CASSDRPRKNTEAFF. CDR3 coding DNA: TGCGCCAGCAGCGATCGCCCGCGGAAGAACACTGAAGCTTTCTTT. Based on the CDR3 plus reference TRBV5-1 and TRBJ1-1, the full variable domain is KAGVTQTPRYLIKTRGQQVTLSCSPISGHRSVSWYQQTPGQGLQFLFEYFSETQRNKGNFPGRFSGRQFSNSRSEMNVSTLELGDSALYLCASSDRPRKNTEAFFGQGTRLTVV.

The V gene is TRBV6-6, the J gene TRBJ1-6; weak D call: TRBD1 (6 bases). Trimming shortened V by 2 bases and J by 7 bases, and 12 bases separated the two germline ends. The germline V gene encodes CDR1 MNHNY and CDR2 SVGAGI (reference sequence). The CDR3 contains 15 residues. The CDR3 coding sequence is TGTGCCAGCAGTTACGCCCGGGGGCGGAATTCACCCCTCCACTTT. Protein product: CASSYARGRNSPLHF.

This clone was detected only once. This sequence joins TRBV9 and TRBJ1-3; no definite D call. Germline V gene data show CDR1 as SGDLS and CDR2 as YYNGEE. V dropped 2 bases and J dropped 1 base, with 10 bases sitting between them. This CDR3 has 15 amino acids. CDR3 nucleotides: TGTGCCAGCAGCGTGTCGGGGTTTTCTGGAAACACCATATATTTT. Residues: CASSVSGFSGNTIYF. Filled out from reference TRBV9 and TRBJ1-3, the complete variable domain reads DSGVTQTPKHLITATGQRVTLRCSPRSGDLSVYWYQQSLDQGLQFLIQYYNGEERAKGNILERFSAQQFPDLHSELNLSSLELGDSALYFCASSVSGFSGNTIYFGEGSWLTVV.

The chain combines TRBV25-1 with TRBJ2-5, with D hard to call. This CDR3 spans 14 amino acids. The V end lost 5 bases, the J end lost 5 bases, and 15 bases lay between the germline ends. The germline V gene has CDR1 MGHDK and CDR2 SYGVNS. For the CDR3, the DNA is TGTGCCAGCAGTTCGGGCGGAGAGGTGGAGACCCAGTACTTC. This encodes CASSSGGEVETQYF.

This sequence joins TRBV19 and TRBJ2-7, with TRBD1 matching over 8 bases. Germline assignment: CDR1 LNHDA and CDR2 SQIVND (reference sequence). There are 13 residues in the CDR3. Trimming at V came to 8 bases and at J to 1 base, leaving 4 bases not matched to a gene. CDR3 bases: TGTGCCAGTCGGGACAGGTCTTCCTACGAGCAGTACTTC. As protein: CASRDRSSYEQYF.

The sample holds a few counts of this clone. This chain joins TRBV7-2 and TRBJ1-2, with no clear D. This CDR3 has 15 residues. Trimming stripped 1 base from V and 8 bases from J, with 17 bases between. Germline V gives CDR1 SGHTA, CDR2 FQGNSA. In nucleotides, the CDR3 is TGTGCCAGCAGCTTAGATCCGGCCCTCGCGAGCGGCTACACCTTC. Translation gives CASSLDPALASGYTF. The full variable domain, completed using reference TRBV7-2 and TRBJ1-2, is GAGVSQSPSNKVTEKGKDVELRCDPISGHTALYWYRQSLGQGLEFLIYFQGNSAPDKSGLPSDRFSAERTGGSVSTLTIQRTQQEDSAVYLCASSLDPALASGYTFGSGTRLTVV.

CDR3 protein: CASSLQGYQPQHF. The CDR3 DNA reads TGTGCCAGCAGCCTACAGGGCTACCAGCCCCAGCATTTT. The rearrangement joins TRBV6-2 or TRBV6-3 to TRBJ1-5, with D maybe TRBD1 (6 bases). The germline V gene encodes CDR1 MNHEY and CDR2 SVGEGT. V shed 6 bases and J shed 7 bases, with 13 bases lying between them. The CDR3 contains 13 residues.

J is TRBJ2-7 and V is TRBV19; TRBD1 aligns across 7 bases. Germline loops: CDR1 LNHDA, CDR2 SQIVND (reference sequence). The CDR3 loop spans 14 amino acids. V was clipped by 4 bases and J by 6 bases; unmatched bases: 9. CDR3 sequence: CASSTRTGAFEQYF. Here the CDR3 DNA reads TGTGCCAGTAGTACTCGGACAGGCGCGTTCGAGCAGTACTTC.

The chain employs TRBV14 and TRBJ1-6, with TRBD1 identical over 7 bases. CDR1 and CDR2 from the germline V gene are SGHDN and FVKESK. CDR3 length equals 13 residues. V lost 2 bases and J lost 15; bases outside the gene matches: 7. CDR3 sequence (DNA): TGTGCCAGCAGCCAATGGTCAGGGGGTCGCCTCCACTTT. Its protein product is CASSQWSGGRLHF.

This rearrangement joins TRBV20-1 to TRBJ2-7, with 9 bases fitting TRBD2. The CDR3 extends over 15 amino acids. The trim removed 3 bases at V and 2 bases at J, leaving 8 bases unmatched. CDR1 is DFQATT, CDR2 SNEGSKA, per germline (reference sequence). The CDR3 is CSASQGGGAAYEQYF. The CDR3, as DNA: TGCAGTGCTAGTCAGGGCGGGGGGGCAGCCTACGAGCAGTACTTC.

This clone has a single count. The chain is built from TRBV7-9 and TRBJ1-1; D is unclear. Germline lookup yields CDR1 SEHNR and CDR2 FQNEAQ (reference sequence). The CDR3 has 14 amino acids. The germline V and J ends were trimmed by 5 bases and 1 base, with 11 bases remaining between them. The CDR3 sequence is CASSLRRENTEAFF. The CDR3 DNA sequence: TGTGCCAGCAGCCTCCGGAGGGAGAACACTGAAGCTTTCTTT.

In its sample, this clone was seen once. This sequence joins TRBV7-9 and TRBJ2-5; no reliable D call. Per germline, CDR1 SEHNR and CDR2 FQNEAQ (reference sequence). Trimming removed 1 base from V and 5 bases from J, with 5 bases in between. The CDR3 spans 12 residues. The DNA of the CDR3 is TGTGCCAGCAGCTTAGTCCCGGAGACCCAGTACTTC. Residues: CASSLVPETQYF.

The chain has TRBV4-3 and TRBJ1-1; D unresolved. With 0 bases removed from V and 1 base from J, the gap between germline ends came to 9 bases. Germline V gene lookup returns CDR1 LGHNA and CDR2 YSLEER. The CDR3 has 15 residues. In nucleotides, the CDR3 is TGCGCCAGCAGCCAAGACGGGCGCACGAACACTGAAGCTTTCTTT. Amino acids: CASSQDGRTNTEAFF.

The rearrangement joins TRBV2 to TRBJ2-1; 8 bases align to TRBD2. The trim removed 7 bases at V and 0 bases at J, leaving 8 bases unmatched. From germline, CDR1 is SNHLY and CDR2 FYNNEI. This CDR3 has 16 residues. The CDR3 reads CASTPPGLASYNEQFF. The DNA for the CDR3 is TGTGCCAGCACTCCCCCCGGACTAGCCTCCTACAATGAGCAGTTCTTC.

This chain connects TRBV27 to TRBJ1-2; D not resolved. This CDR3 contains 14 residues. Germline values: CDR1 MNHEY, CDR2 SMNVEV (reference sequence). Trimming shortened V by 5 bases and J by 0 bases, and 10 bases separated the two germline ends. CDR3 sequence (DNA): TGTGCCAGCAGTCCACTAGGGTCTAACTATGGCTACACCTTC. Amino acids: CASSPLGSNYGYTF.

V usage is TRBV4-2 and J usage is TRBJ2-3, with TRBD2 matching over 9 bases. Trimming at V came to 1 base and at J to 2 bases, leaving 16 bases not matched to a gene. This CDR3 has 20 amino acids. The germline gives CDR1 LGHNA, CDR2 YNFKEQ. CDR3 sequence reads: CASSQVNSGGPLRFTDTQYF. In nucleotides, the CDR3 is TGTGCCAGCAGCCAAGTAAATAGCGGGGGCCCACTTCGGTTCACAGATACGCAGTATTTT.

This clone came up a few times. This sequence joins TRBV11-1 and TRBJ1-1; D is unresolved. CDR3 size: 13 residues. V dropped 1 base and J dropped 2 bases, with 5 bases sitting between them. Germline V gene data show CDR1 as SGHAT and CDR2 as FQDESV (reference sequence). Here the CDR3 reads CASSLDINTEAFF. The CDR3 coding sequence is TGTGCCAGCAGCTTAGACATTAACACTGAAGCTTTCTTT.

The chain combines TRBV11-2 with TRBJ1-5; TRBD1 is a possible D gene (5 bases). In germline, CDR1 is SGHAT, CDR2 FQNNGV. V shed 2 bases and J shed 4 bases, with 12 bases lying between them. The CDR3 sequence is 15 residues long. The CDR3 DNA reads TGTGCCAGCAGCTTAAACGGGGGGGATAATCAGCCCCAGCATTTT. Protein product: CASSLNGGDNQPQHF.

J is TRBJ2-5 and V is TRBV7-6; D perhaps matches TRBD2 (6 bases). Deletions cut 1 base from V and 5 bases from J, with 23 bases between. Per the germline V gene, CDR1 is SGHVS and CDR2 is FNYEAQ. This CDR3 contains 18 residues. The CDR3 DNA reads as TGTGCCAGCAGCTTAGTGGTAGCGGCACCTGGCGCGTCGGAGACCCAGTACTTC. Protein sequence: CASSLVVAAPGASETQYF.

J is TRBJ2-7 and V is TRBV9, with 11 bases aligning to TRBD2. This CDR3 is 16 amino acids long. Germline-derived CDR1 and CDR2 are SGDLS and YYNGEE. V shed 4 bases, J shed 2 bases, and the junction held 8 bases outside the gene matches. The CDR3 sequence: CASSPRSGRGPYEQYF. The DNA for the CDR3 is TGTGCCAGCAGCCCTCGTAGCGGGAGGGGGCCCTACGAGCAGTACTTC. Filled out from reference TRBV9 and TRBJ2-7, the complete variable domain reads DSGVTQTPKHLITATGQRVTLRCSPRSGDLSVYWYQQSLDQGLQFLIQYYNGEERAKGNILERFSAQQFPDLHSELNLSSLELGDSALYFCASSPRSGRGPYEQYFGPGTRLTVT.

This sequence joins TRBV6-5 and TRBJ2-7, with D uncertain. Germline V gives CDR1 MNHEY, CDR2 SVGAGI. V gave up 7 bases and J gave up 6 bases, with 16 bases separating them. This CDR3 comprises 13 residues. The chain's CDR3 is CASTPPRVGEQYF. In nucleotides, the CDR3 is TGTGCCAGCACCCCCCCGCGAGTCGGCGAGCAGTACTTC.